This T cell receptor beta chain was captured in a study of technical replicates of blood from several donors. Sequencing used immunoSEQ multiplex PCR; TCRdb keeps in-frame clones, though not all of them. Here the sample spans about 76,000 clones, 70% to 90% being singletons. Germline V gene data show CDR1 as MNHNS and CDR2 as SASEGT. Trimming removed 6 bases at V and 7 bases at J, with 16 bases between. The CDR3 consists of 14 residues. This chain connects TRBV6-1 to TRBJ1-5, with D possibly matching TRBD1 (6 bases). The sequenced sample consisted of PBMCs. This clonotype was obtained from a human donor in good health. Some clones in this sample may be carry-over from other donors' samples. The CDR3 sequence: CASRPPTGFQPQHF. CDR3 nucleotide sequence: TGTGCCAGCAGGCCTCCCACAGGGTTCCAGCCCCAGCATTTT.